Listed here is a single TCR beta chain. What antigen it recognizes has not been identified. No base-level quality is on record; no much larger clone is a single base apart. This entry is derived from a study of beta chain features in type 1 diabetes (dated by TCRdb to the late 2010s). With respect to the entire study: No differences in mean age, gender distribution, total cell number or subset yield were found between patients and healthy donors. The study compared TCRB repertoires of sorted circulating CD4+ T cell subsets between recently diagnosed type 1 diabetes patients and matched healthy donors. Across all samples, about 110 million sorted cells were examined, and cell number per subset correlated strongly with RNA yield. Naive and central memory subsets were obtained from all 28 donors, but regulatory and stem cell-like memory subsets were isolated from only 8 patients and roughly eight healthy donors. Study-wide findings and limitations: A moderate but significant shortening of TCRB CDR3 length was observed in type 1 diabetes patients in all four CD4+ subsets. Because cDNA rather than genomic DNA was sequenced, highly expressing activated cells could have been over-represented, although no difference in activation and CD3 levels was found between groups. The naive, central memory and regulatory TCRB repertoires appeared to resemble one another more closely among patients than among healthy donors. PCR might favor shorter templates, but patient and control samples were amplified and corrected together, so any skew would affect both groups equally. Because small numbers of individuals were included in the HLA sub-analyses, any influence of HLA type on TCRB rearrangement was left unresolved. Patients with type 1 diabetes made fewer insertions and deleted more nucleotides at VDJ recombination sites, implying thymic rearrangement abnormalities.

Each donor gave one peripheral blood draw, around 0.12 L on average, collected into heparinised tubes. Using a panel that included CD45RO, CCR7, CD25, CD127, CD95 and CD27, naive, central memory, regulatory and stem cell-like memory CD4+ T cells were sorted on a BD FACSAria II. Purity was above 95% for every sorted population. Right away, PBMCs were isolated by Lymphoprep density gradient centrifugation and were stained directly, with no culture step. So that batch effects would be minimized, each experiment stained and sorted samples in pairs, pairing one healthy donor with one patient. The entire isolated RNA was reverse transcribed using the High Capacity cDNA Reverse Transcription Kit, and thus expressed TCRB transcripts were sequenced. Naive, central memory and regulatory T cell samples underwent deep immunoSEQ sequencing, averaging about 3.57 million total reads per sample. Sorted cells were lysed in RLT buffer, and RNA was extracted using DNase-treated RNeasy Micro or Mini kits according to cell number. To prevent cross-contamination, every cell subset was processed on its own, while patient and healthy donor samples were processed together. TCRB sequences were amplified from cDNA with the immunoSEQ multiplex PCR, producing 87-bp fragments spanning the CDR3 region. The amplicons were sequenced using the Illumina HiSeq platform. The original pipeline was this. PCR bias was corrected computationally using synthetic template baselines, and reads within Hamming distance 2 were collapsed, with unmergeable singletons discarded. Reads were aligned against IMGT so that V, D and J genes, CDR3 length and insertions or deletions at six rearrangement sites could be assigned. Clonotype counts were normalized to sorted cell number within each subset before computing true diversity and Gini coefficients with the tcR R package. Repertoire sharing was quantified using the overlap coefficient calculated on TCRB nucleotide sequences. In TCRdb, the immuneACCESS table is reduced to in-frame sequences with V and J assigned. These tables do not hold every clone; where another copy was compared, an unresolved V gene accounts for under half, and the others remain unexplained. D and trimming were read from the DNA, whereas the V and J calls and clone size are those reported in that table. A total of 100,000 to 150,000 clones appear in this sample, approximately 15% of them only once. The ten most abundant clones make up roughly 2.6% of the sample.

Sample: central memory CD4+ T cells from blood. The source is a man younger than 35 with type 1 diabetes.

The CDR3 region: CATSRDVATYEQYF. DNA sequence: TGTGCCACCAGCAGAGATGTAGCCACCTACGAGCAGTACTTC. The chain couples TRBV15 to TRBJ2-7; too little of a D gene remains to name it. Trimming at the junction amounts to 0 bases on V and 2 bases on J, and the germline ends lie 8 bases apart. CDR1 LNHNV and CDR2 YYDKDF are derived from the germline V gene (reference sequence). From the cysteine up to the phenylalanine, the CDR3 has a length of 14 residues. The entry retains the CDR3 DNA only, 42 bases that are in frame from base 1.